Listed below are T cell receptor beta chains from one sample, sequenced in a study of identical twins. Via MiXCR, TCRdb re-called the 5' RACE reads, giving one row per CDR3 protein. The table lists around 280,000 distinct CDR3 sequences, around 8.8% of them singletons. These data were also reused for a study on yellow fever vaccine responses in identical twins.

The sample taken for sequencing was memory (CD45RO+) T cells sorted from blood. The receptors here all came from a woman aged 18-35 years in good health. CDR3s include the opening cysteine and the closing phenylalanine or tryptophan. A D gene is named only where the DNA matches it firmly. Clone size appears in some rows only: once, few, many, or a class for an expanded clone.

CDR3aa,CDR3nt,abundance,d_gene,v_gene,j_gene
CASSSSVQIYEQYF,TGTGCCAGCAGCTCTAGCGTACAAATCTACGAGCAGTACTTC,few,-,TRBV7-9,TRBJ2-7
CASSHGGAGQETQYF,TGTGCCAGCAGCCACGGAGGTGCGGGACAAGAGACCCAGTACTTC,few,-,TRBV11-1,TRBJ2-5
CASSLWQAFSSYEQYF,TGTGCCAGCAGTTTATGGCAGGCGTTTAGCTCCTACGAGCAGTACTTC,few,-,TRBV28,TRBJ2-7
CASSQDYGYEQFF,TGTGCCAGCAGCCAAGACTATGGCTATGAGCAGTTCTTC,-,-,TRBV4-2,TRBJ2-1
CAYTQGGLYGYTF,TGTGCCTATACTCAGGGGGGGCTCTATGGCTACACCTTC,-,TRBD1,TRBV2,TRBJ1-2
CASSSVSRYGYTF,TGTGCCAGCAGCTCAGTAAGTCGCTATGGCTACACCTTC,-,-,TRBV11-3,TRBJ1-2
CASSSYTSGSSTGELFF,TGCGCCAGCAGCTCCTACACTAGCGGGAGTTCCACCGGGGAGCTGTTTTTT,-,TRBD2,TRBV5-1,TRBJ2-2
CASRHSGANVLTF,TGTGCCAGCAGGCACTCTGGGGCCAACGTCCTGACTTTC,-,-,TRBV28,TRBJ2-6
CASSATPRGPRGYTF,TGTGCCAGCAGCGCTACTCCCAGGGGGCCAAGGGGCTACACCTTC,many,TRBD1,TRBV6-1,TRBJ1-2
CASSQDSGLEQFF,TGCGCCAGCAGCCAAGATTCCGGACTCGAGCAGTTCTTC,-,-,TRBV4-1,TRBJ2-1
CASSQDATSGILNTEAFF,TGCGCCAGCAGCCAAGACGCGACTAGCGGGATCCTGAACACTGAAGCTTTCTTT,few,-,TRBV4-1,TRBJ1-1
CASSQFGAQETQYF,TGTGCCAGCAGCCAGTTTGGGGCCCAAGAGACCCAGTACTTC,many,-,TRBV12-3/TRBV12-4,TRBJ2-5
CASRNGQGIRNEQYF,TGTGCCAGCAGAAACGGACAGGGGATTCGCAACGAGCAGTACTTC,-,TRBD1,TRBV6-1,TRBJ2-7
CASSSPGQRNTEAFF,TGTGCCAGCAGCTCACCGGGACAGAGGAACACTGAAGCTTTCTTT,few,TRBD1,TRBV7-9,TRBJ1-1
CASSKGQGQVSNQPQHF,TGTGCCAGCAGTAAAGGACAGGGACAAGTTAGCAATCAGCCCCAGCATTTT,many,TRBD1,TRBV6-1,TRBJ1-5
CSAPILAGGKETQYF,TGCAGTGCCCCCATCCTAGCGGGGGGTAAAGAGACCCAGTACTTC,-,TRBD2,TRBV20-1,TRBJ2-5
CATSDVAGTNTGELFF,TGTGCCACCAGTGATGTAGCGGGAACGAACACCGGGGAGCTGTTTTTT,many,TRBD2,TRBV24-1,TRBJ2-2
CSAQRGTGWNTDTQYF,TGCAGTGCTCAGAGGGGGACAGGGTGGAACACGGATACGCAGTATTTT,many,TRBD1,TRBV20-1,TRBJ2-3
CASSLSTSGEQFF,TGTGCCAGCAGCTTATCCACTAGCGGTGAGCAGTTCTTC,many,TRBD2,TRBV7-9,TRBJ2-1
CASSPIVAGGTGELFF,TGTGCCAGCAGTCCCATTGTAGCTGGGGGCACCGGGGAGCTGTTTTTT,-,-,TRBV6-1,TRBJ2-2
CSVADREAFF,TGCAGCGTCGCCGACAGGGAAGCTTTCTTT,many,-,TRBV29-1,TRBJ1-1
CASSSGPWGAFF,TGTGCCAGCAGTTCGGGCCCCTGGGGAGCTTTCTTT,many,-,TRBV12-3/TRBV12-4,TRBJ1-1
CASSLGLASDTQYF,TGCGCCAGCAGCTTGGGGCTAGCCTCAGATACGCAGTATTTT,many,-,TRBV5-1,TRBJ2-3
CAIGQPRETQYF,TGTGCCATTGGACAGCCGAGAGAGACCCAGTACTTC,many,-,TRBV10-3,TRBJ2-5
CASSLLGTGNEKLFF,TGTGCCAGCAGTTTACTCGGGACAGGGAATGAAAAACTGTTTTTT,many,TRBD1,TRBV12-3/TRBV12-4,TRBJ1-4
CASRPGWLAGEETQYF,TGTGCCAGCAGACCCGGATGGCTAGCGGGAGAAGAGACCCAGTACTTC,few,TRBD2,TRBV12-3/TRBV12-4,TRBJ2-5
CASSEGERGRTFF,TGTGCCAGCAGTGAAGGGGAGAGGGGGCGTACGTTCTTC,-,TRBD1,TRBV6-4,TRBJ2-1
CASFTRGKAGADNEQFF,TGTGCCAGCTTTACCCGGGGGAAAGCGGGAGCGGACAATGAGCAGTTCTTC,many,TRBD2,TRBV7-9,TRBJ2-1
CASSQEWRGAAAYEQYF,TGTGCCAGCAGCCAAGAGTGGCGGGGAGCGGCAGCCTACGAGCAGTACTTC,few,-,TRBV4-2,TRBJ2-7
CASSAGLAGGPGTGELFF,TGTGCCAGCAGTGCCGGACTAGCGGGGGGGCCGGGAACCGGGGAGCTGTTTTTT,-,TRBD2,TRBV2,TRBJ2-2
CASSQRLAEYNEQFF,TGTGCCAGCAGCCAACGACTAGCGGAGTACAATGAGCAGTTCTTC,few,TRBD2,TRBV12-3/TRBV12-4,TRBJ2-1
CASRFKGLAGQKQPHEQYF,TGCGCCAGCAGATTTAAAGGACTAGCGGGTCAAAAACAACCCCACGAGCAGTACTTC,many,TRBD2,TRBV5-1,TRBJ2-7
CATSAARGGGQETQYF,TGTGCCACCAGCGCCGCGAGGGGGGGAGGGCAAGAGACCCAGTACTTC,few,-,TRBV15,TRBJ2-5
CASSVRLDTGSYEQYF,TGTGCCAGCAGTGTTCGTTTGGACACGGGGTCCTACGAGCAGTACTTC,many,-,TRBV12-3/TRBV12-4,TRBJ2-7
CSVEDFGGETQYF,TGCAGCGTTGAAGATTTCGGGGGTGAGACCCAGTACTTC,many,-,TRBV29-1,TRBJ2-5
CASSQVGRGIYEQYF,TGTGCCAGCAGCCAAGTAGGCAGGGGCATCTACGAGCAGTACTTC,few,-,TRBV4-2,TRBJ2-7
CAISFSNYGYTF,TGTGCCATCAGTTTCTCTAACTATGGCTACACCTTC,many,-,TRBV10-3,TRBJ1-2
CASGIGGQRANEQFF,TGTGCCAGCGGAATCGGCGGGCAGAGGGCCAATGAGCAGTTCTTC,-,-,TRBV11-2,TRBJ2-1
CSARRTSEAFETQYF,TGCAGTGCCCGACGGACTAGCGAGGCCTTTGAGACCCAGTACTTC,few,TRBD2,TRBV20-1,TRBJ2-5
CATSRDSGGEKNIQYF,TGTGCCACCAGCAGGGATAGCGGGGGAGAGAAAAACATTCAGTACTTC,many,TRBD2,TRBV15,TRBJ2-4